Listed below are T cell receptor beta chains from one sample, sequenced in a study of blood T cell repertoires in COVID-19. Assay: immunoSEQ multiplex PCR; the TCRdb copy retains only in-frame clones and omits some. The sample shows 200,000 or so clones, approximately 89% of them seen only once. Sequenced sample: PBMCs or T cells enriched from blood (not recorded which). These receptors were collected from a woman in her thirties or forties with acute COVID-19. The CDR3 runs from the conserved cysteine through the conserved F or W. A D gene is named only where the DNA matches it firmly. The size of a clone is reported for some rows only, either as once, few or many, or as a class for expanded clones.

J | D | size | length | V | DNA | CDR3
TRBJ1-3 | TRBD1 | - | 13 | TRBV2 | TGTGCCAGGACCACAGGGGCTGGAAACACCATATATTTT | CARTTGAGNTIYF
TRBJ1-2 | - | once | 16 | TRBV7-8 | TGTGCCAGCAGCAGTAGCGAACTTACAGGGATCTATGGCTACACCTTC | CASSSSELTGIYGYTF
TRBJ2-2 | - | - | 13 | TRBV29-1 | TGCAGCGTTGTAGGGGTTAACACCGGGGAGCTGTTTTTT | CSVVGVNTGELFF
TRBJ2-7 | TRBD1 | - | 16 | TRBV28 | TGTGCCAGCAGCTTTGCTCCGACAGGGGGCTTTGGCGAGCAGTACTTC | CASSFAPTGGFGEQYF
TRBJ1-2 | - | - | 12 | TRBV6-5 | TGTGCCAGCAGCTCCGGGACATTTGGCTACACCTTC | CASSSGTFGYTF
TRBJ1-1 | - | - | 14 | TRBV9 | TGTGCCAGCAGCGTAGCGCCAGCGGTCACTGAAGCTTTCTTT | CASSVAPAVTEAFF
TRBJ2-7 | - | - | 13 | TRBV11-3 | TGTGCCAGCAGCTTAGGAGTTTTATACGAGCAGTACTTC | CASSLGVLYEQYF
TRBJ2-1 | TRBD2 | - | 15 | TRBV24-1 | TGTGCCACCAGTGGGGGGGGGACTAGGAGCAATGAGCAGTTCTTC | CATSGGGTRSNEQFF
TRBJ1-1 | - | - | 13 | TRBV11-3 | TGTGCCAGCAGCTTTTGGAGGGCGGGGGAAGCTTTCTTT | CASSFWRAGEAFF
TRBJ2-2 | - | - | 15 | TRBV6-5 | TGTGCCAGCAGTTGGAACTCGGGTGTTGCCGGGGAGCTGTTTTTT | CASSWNSGVAGELFF
TRBJ2-5 | - | - | 14 | TRBV6-5 | TGTGCCAGCAGTTACTCGACTACATATGAGACCCAGTACTTC | CASSYSTTYETQYF
TRBJ1-1 | TRBD1 | - | 13 | TRBV29-1 | TGCAGCGTAGGGACAGGGTTGAACACTGAAGCTTTCTTT | CSVGTGLNTEAFF
TRBJ1-2 | - | - | 12 | TRBV27 | TGTGCCAGCAGTTTAGGTGAGTGTGGCTACACCTTC | CASSLGECGYTF
TRBJ2-5 | TRBD1 | - | 16 | TRBV23-1 | TGCGCCAGCAGTCAATCGACACAGGGGGCAATGGAGACCCAGTACTTC | CASSQSTQGAMETQYF
TRBJ2-1 | - | - | 15 | TRBV29-1 | TGCAGCGTTGAAAGGGAGGGGGGCCACTACAATGAGCAGTTCTTC | CSVEREGGHYNEQFF
TRBJ2-5 | - | - | 13 | TRBV18 | TGTGCCAGCTCACCGGGGGGGCCAGTGACCCAGTACTTC | CASSPGGPVTQYF
TRBJ2-3 | TRBD2 | - | 17 | TRBV3-1/TRBV3-2 | TGTGCCAGCAGCCAAGTGACTAGCGGGGCGAGCACAGATACGCAGTATTTT | CASSQVTSGASTDTQYF
TRBJ2-3 | TRBD2 | few | 17 | TRBV5-4 | TGTGCCAGCAGCTCGGGCGGGGGGCCAGACATTACTGGTACGCAGTATTTT | CASSSGGGPDITGTQYF
TRBJ1-3 | - | - | 14 | TRBV7-2 | TGTGCCAGCAGCTTAGGGACTCTTGGAAACACCATATATTTT | CASSLGTLGNTIYF
TRBJ2-7 | - | once | 12 | TRBV7-9 | TGTGCCAGCAGCTTTGCAGCCTACGAGCAGTACTTC | CASSFAAYEQYF
TRBJ2-3 | TRBD2 | - | 14 | TRBV25-1 | TGTGCCAGCAGTGAATACGCGGGAGGGAATACGCAGTATTTT | CASSEYAGGNTQYF
TRBJ1-1 | TRBD1 | - | 14 | TRBV27 | TGTGCCAGCAGCTCGACAGGGGACCCCGGGAAAGCTTTCTTT | CASSSTGDPGKAFF
TRBJ2-3 | - | - | 16 | TRBV7-9 | TGTGCCAGCAGCGCGGCAGGGGCCTCTAGCACAGATACGCAGTATTTT | CASSAAGASSTDTQYF
TRBJ1-3 | - | - | 17 | TRBV5-1 | TGCGCCAGCAGCGCCGTTCCGGGGTACAGATCTGGAAACACCATATATTTT | CASSAVPGYRSGNTIYF
TRBJ2-5 | TRBD1 | - | 15 | TRBV2 | TGTGCCAGCAGTCCGCCGACAGGGGGACAAGAGACCCAGTACTTC | CASSPPTGGQETQYF
TRBJ1-6 | TRBD1 | - | 17 | TRBV19 | TGTGCCAGTAGCTCCTTCGCAGGGGGTACCTATAATTCACCCCTCCACTTT | CASSSFAGGTYNSPLHF
TRBJ1-4 | - | once | 13 | TRBV30 | TGTGCCTCCGGGGAGGGGGTGGACGAAAAACTGTTTTTT | CASGEGVDEKLFF
TRBJ2-1 | TRBD1 | - | 16 | TRBV5-6 | TGTGCCAGCAGCTTGCCAGGACAGGGGAGTTCGGATGAGCAGTTCTTC | CASSLPGQGSSDEQFF
TRBJ2-1 | - | - | 13 | TRBV10-3 | TGTGCCATCAGTGGATCTAGCGACAATGAGCAGTTCTTC | CAISGSSDNEQFF
TRBJ2-2 | - | - | 15 | TRBV14 | TGTGCCAGCAACCTTGGACTGGATAACACCGGGGAGCTGTTTTTT | CASNLGLDNTGELFF
TRBJ2-1 | TRBD2 | - | 15 | TRBV4-2 | TGTGCCAGCAGCCAGGGACTAGCGGGCTTCAATGAGCAGTTCTTC | CASSQGLAGFNEQFF
TRBJ2-1 | TRBD2 | once | 15 | TRBV6-4 | TGTGCCAGCAGTGCCCGACTAGCGGGAGGAGACAAGCAGTTCTTC | CASSARLAGGDKQFF
TRBJ1-3 | - | - | 14 | TRBV11-2 | TGTGCCAGCAGCTTATCTAGGAGTGTGAACACCATATATTTT | CASSLSRSVNTIYF
TRBJ1-2 | - | - | 13 | TRBV7-2 | TGTGCCAGCAGCACAATAGGGCGGGGCCCCGGCTACTTC | CASSTIGRGPGYF
TRBJ1-2 | - | once | 11 | TRBV7-9 | TGTGCCAGCAGTCGAGACTATGGCTACACCTTC | CASSRDYGYTF
TRBJ2-3 | TRBD2 | - | 15 | TRBV7-2 | TGTGCCAGCAGCTTAATGGCGGGGGGGGCAGATACGCAGTATTTT | CASSLMAGGADTQYF
TRBJ1-2 | - | - | 12 | TRBV5-6 | TGTGCCAGCAGCCGCGGATCCTATGGCTACACCTTC | CASSRGSYGYTF
TRBJ1-4 | TRBD1 | - | 16 | TRBV4-3 | TGCGCCAGCAGCCAAGGGGAAGACAGGGGTGGCGAAAAACTGTTTTTT | CASSQGEDRGGEKLFF
TRBJ1-4 | - | - | 15 | TRBV5-1 | TGCGCCAGCAGCACGGACCAGGGCCGTAATGAAAAACTGTTTTTT | CASSTDQGRNEKLFF
TRBJ2-1 | TRBD2 | - | 17 | TRBV6-8 | TGTGCCAGCAGTCTCACCTTAGCGGGAGTGCCCCACAATGAGCAGTTCTTC | CASSLTLAGVPHNEQFF
TRBJ1-1 | TRBD1 | many | 14 | TRBV10-3 | TGTGCCATCAGGGGGACAGGGGGCTTCACTGAAGCTTTCTTT | CAIRGTGGFTEAFF
TRBJ2-2 | TRBD2 | - | 20 | TRBV7-8 | TGTGCCAGCAGCTCGAGGGTACTAGCGGGGGGGACGATCAACACCGGGGAGCTGTTTTTT | CASSSRVLAGGTINTGELFF
TRBJ2-1 | TRBD1 | - | 16 | TRBV12-5 | TGTGCTAGTGGTTTGGTTAGGGGGCCCCGAAGGAATGAGCAGTTCTTC | CASGLVRGPRRNEQFF